These 17 T cell receptor beta chains share one sample of origin, sequenced in a study of response to subunit inactivated influenza vaccine. TCRdb re-called the RT-PCR reads through MiXCR, storing one row per CDR3 protein. The table includes 450,000 to 600,000 distinct CDR3 sequences, about 7.2% detected once. The source material was PBMCs from blood, sampled 23 months after vaccination. These receptor sequences come from a man aged 50-75 years who received an inactivated influenza vaccine.

The chain couples TRBV5-1 to TRBJ1-1; tentatively, D is TRBD1 (6 bases). The length of the CDR3 is 13 residues. Germline assignment: CDR1 SGHRS and CDR2 YFSETQ. Deletions cut 5 bases from V and 8 bases from J, with 16 bases between. This chain's CDR3 is CASSQQGIGEAFF. In DNA form, the CDR3 reads TGCGCCAGCAGTCAACAGGGAATAGGAGAAGCTTTCTTT.

The J gene is TRBJ2-3, the V gene TRBV24-1, with D possibly being TRBD2 (6 bases). This CDR3 region has 16 residues. V was cut by 1 base and J by 1 base, with 11 bases left in between. Germline-derived CDR1 and CDR2 are KGHDR and SFDVKD. The CDR3 bases are TGTGCCACCAGTGATTTAGGGCGGGGCGGCACAGATACGCAGTATTTT. This codes for CATSDLGRGGTDTQYF.

This clonotype was seen a few times. The chain has TRBV10-3 and TRBJ1-1; D gene unclear. Trimming pared 4 bases from V and 4 bases from J, leaving 7 bases between. Germline-derived CDR1 and CDR2 are ENHRY and SYGVKD. The CDR3 has 12 amino acids. This CDR3 reads CAISVDRTEAFF. In DNA, the CDR3 is TGTGCCATCAGTGTGGACCGCACTGAAGCTTTCTTT.

The chain links TRBV5-8 to TRBJ2-3, with D maybe TRBD1 (6 bases). The germline V and J ends were trimmed by 0 bases and 2 bases, with 13 bases remaining between them. This CDR3 contains 16 residues. CDR1 SGHTS and CDR2 YDEGEE come from the germline V gene. The CDR3 sequence: CASSLGLGAATDTQYF. For the CDR3, the DNA is TGTGCCAGCAGCTTGGGGTTGGGGGCGGCCACAGATACGCAGTATTTT.

A few counts support this clonotype. The CDR3 sequence: CASSYRRGQGVPFFTDTQYF. For the CDR3, the DNA is TGTGCCAGCAGTTATAGAAGAGGGCAGGGGGTGCCTTTTTTCACAGATACGCAGTATTTT. The rearrangement links TRBV11-2 to TRBJ2-3; 7 bases map to TRBD1. The CDR3 is 20 amino acids. CDR1 is SGHAT and CDR2 is FQNNGV in the germline V gene. The V and J ends lost 6 bases and 2 bases, in that order; junction bases with no gene match: 23.

The chain combines TRBV28 with TRBJ2-1, with 11 bases fitting TRBD1. The germline gives CDR1 MDHEN, CDR2 SYDVKM. V lost 4 bases and J lost 2; bases outside the gene matches: 13. CDR3 length equals 19 residues. CDR3 sequence (DNA): TGTGCCAGCAGTTGGGCAACCCTCGGACAGGGGGCGACCTACAATGAGCAGTTCTTC. The encoded protein is CASSWATLGQGATYNEQFF.

At least ten counts were recorded for this clonotype. The chain employs TRBV7-6 and TRBJ2-2; a possible D gene is TRBD2 (5 bases). The length of the CDR3 is 18 residues. Germline CDR1 is SGHVS and CDR2 is FNYEAQ. V shed 2 bases and J shed 5 bases, with 21 bases lying between them. CDR3 protein: CASSLLRVELSGTGELFF. DNA of the CDR3: TGTGCCAGCAGCTTATTACGAGTGGAGTTGTCGGGGACCGGGGAGCTGTTTTTT.

This clonotype was seen a few times. CDR3 amino acids: CASSEATALRGYQPQHF. The CDR3 nucleotides read TGTGCCAGCAGTGAAGCTACGGCCCTCAGGGGGTATCAGCCCCAGCATTTT. The chain couples TRBV6-1 to TRBJ1-5; 7 bases line up with TRBD1. The ends lost 0 bases at V and 5 bases at J; junction bases unmatched: 10. Germline V gene lookup returns CDR1 MNHNS and CDR2 SASEGT. This CDR3 spans 17 amino acids.

The chain has TRBV27 and TRBJ2-3; 12 positions agree with TRBD2. CDR1 is MNHEY and CDR2 is SMNVEV in the germline V gene (reference sequence). Unmatched junction bases numbered 12, after V lost 7 bases and J lost 4 bases. The CDR3 has 17 amino acids. CDR3 in amino acids: CASNREGASGRADTQYF. In DNA, the CDR3 is TGTGCCAGCAACCGCGAGGGGGCTAGCGGGAGGGCAGATACGCAGTATTTT.

This clonotype was seen ten or more times. The chain joins TRBV4-1 to TRBJ2-5; D is perhaps TRBD1 (5 bases). Germline CDR1 is MGHRA and CDR2 is YSYEKL. The length of the CDR3 is 14 residues. V was pared by 0 bases and J by 3 bases, with 8 bases between. DNA for the CDR3: TGCGCCAGCAGCCAAGATGGCAGGGAAGAGACCCAGTACTTC. Encoded protein: CASSQDGREETQYF.

This clonotype appeared a few times. The V and J genes are TRBV9 and TRBJ2-7; a weak D match, TRBD2 (6 bases). There are 15 residues in the CDR3. With 0 bases removed from V and 7 bases from J, the gap between germline ends came to 17 bases. CDR1 is SGDLS, CDR2 YYNGEE, per germline. The DNA of the CDR3 is TGTGCCAGCAGCGTAGGGGGCAGTGGGGCGGGAGAGCAGTACTTC. It encodes CASSVGGSGAGEQYF.

This clonotype was seen a few times. V gene TRBV20-1 combines with J gene TRBJ2-7; D not resolved. This CDR3 spans 15 amino acids. Trimming cost V 3 bases and J 2 bases, with 17 bases left between them. Germline V gene lookup returns CDR1 DFQATT and CDR2 SNEGSKA (reference sequence). CDR3 in amino acids: CSASAPVQRAYEQYF. The CDR3 nucleotides read TGCAGTGCTAGCGCCCCCGTACAGAGAGCCTACGAGCAGTACTTC.

The chain links TRBV6-1 to TRBJ1-1; 9 positions agree with TRBD1. The germline V gene has CDR1 MNHNS and CDR2 SASEGT. J was trimmed by 4 bases and V by 6 bases; bases with no gene match: 18. This CDR3 has 18 amino acids. CDR3 sequence (DNA): TGTGCCAGCAGAAACACCATTACGGCGGGACAGGGATCCACTGAAGCTTTCTTT. This encodes CASRNTITAGQGSTEAFF.

This clonotype showed up just a few times. The rearrangement joins TRBV27 to TRBJ2-1; maybe TRBD1 (6 bases). CDR3 length: 14 amino acids. CDR1 is MNHEY and CDR2 is SMNVEV in the germline V gene (reference sequence). With 6 bases removed from V and 5 bases from J, the gap between germline ends came to 14 bases. For the CDR3, the DNA is TGTGCCAGCAGCCACGCGGACAGAGACAATGAGCAGTTCTTC. Protein: CASSHADRDNEQFF.

V gene TRBV12-3 or TRBV12-4 combines with J gene TRBJ2-5, with 12 bases identical to TRBD2. The CDR3 runs to 17 residues. With V trimmed by 6 bases and J by 0 bases, 8 bases remained unmatched. CDR3 region: CASRPSWTSGNQETQYF. DNA for the CDR3: TGTGCCAGCAGGCCCTCTTGGACTAGCGGGAACCAAGAGACCCAGTACTTC.

This clonotype has a handful of counts. Here the CDR3 DNA reads TGCAGTGTACTTTGGACAGGGAGCTCCTACGAGCAGTACTTC. Translated: CSVLWTGSSYEQYF. This chain connects TRBV20-1 to TRBJ2-7, with TRBD1 matching over 8 bases. Germline V gene sequence: CDR1 DFQATT, CDR2 SNEGSKA (reference sequence). V lost 7 bases to trimming and J lost 0 bases; unmatched junction nucleotides: 8. The CDR3 is 14 residues long.

The chain employs TRBV7-2 and TRBJ2-7; 13 nucleotides line up with TRBD2. J was trimmed by 8 bases and V by 2 bases; bases with no gene match: 3. The CDR3 loop spans 14 amino acids. Germline values: CDR1 SGHTA, CDR2 FQGNSA. For the CDR3, the DNA is TGTGCCAGCAGCTTACCGGGACTAGCGGGGAAGCAGTACTTC. Protein product: CASSLPGLAGKQYF.